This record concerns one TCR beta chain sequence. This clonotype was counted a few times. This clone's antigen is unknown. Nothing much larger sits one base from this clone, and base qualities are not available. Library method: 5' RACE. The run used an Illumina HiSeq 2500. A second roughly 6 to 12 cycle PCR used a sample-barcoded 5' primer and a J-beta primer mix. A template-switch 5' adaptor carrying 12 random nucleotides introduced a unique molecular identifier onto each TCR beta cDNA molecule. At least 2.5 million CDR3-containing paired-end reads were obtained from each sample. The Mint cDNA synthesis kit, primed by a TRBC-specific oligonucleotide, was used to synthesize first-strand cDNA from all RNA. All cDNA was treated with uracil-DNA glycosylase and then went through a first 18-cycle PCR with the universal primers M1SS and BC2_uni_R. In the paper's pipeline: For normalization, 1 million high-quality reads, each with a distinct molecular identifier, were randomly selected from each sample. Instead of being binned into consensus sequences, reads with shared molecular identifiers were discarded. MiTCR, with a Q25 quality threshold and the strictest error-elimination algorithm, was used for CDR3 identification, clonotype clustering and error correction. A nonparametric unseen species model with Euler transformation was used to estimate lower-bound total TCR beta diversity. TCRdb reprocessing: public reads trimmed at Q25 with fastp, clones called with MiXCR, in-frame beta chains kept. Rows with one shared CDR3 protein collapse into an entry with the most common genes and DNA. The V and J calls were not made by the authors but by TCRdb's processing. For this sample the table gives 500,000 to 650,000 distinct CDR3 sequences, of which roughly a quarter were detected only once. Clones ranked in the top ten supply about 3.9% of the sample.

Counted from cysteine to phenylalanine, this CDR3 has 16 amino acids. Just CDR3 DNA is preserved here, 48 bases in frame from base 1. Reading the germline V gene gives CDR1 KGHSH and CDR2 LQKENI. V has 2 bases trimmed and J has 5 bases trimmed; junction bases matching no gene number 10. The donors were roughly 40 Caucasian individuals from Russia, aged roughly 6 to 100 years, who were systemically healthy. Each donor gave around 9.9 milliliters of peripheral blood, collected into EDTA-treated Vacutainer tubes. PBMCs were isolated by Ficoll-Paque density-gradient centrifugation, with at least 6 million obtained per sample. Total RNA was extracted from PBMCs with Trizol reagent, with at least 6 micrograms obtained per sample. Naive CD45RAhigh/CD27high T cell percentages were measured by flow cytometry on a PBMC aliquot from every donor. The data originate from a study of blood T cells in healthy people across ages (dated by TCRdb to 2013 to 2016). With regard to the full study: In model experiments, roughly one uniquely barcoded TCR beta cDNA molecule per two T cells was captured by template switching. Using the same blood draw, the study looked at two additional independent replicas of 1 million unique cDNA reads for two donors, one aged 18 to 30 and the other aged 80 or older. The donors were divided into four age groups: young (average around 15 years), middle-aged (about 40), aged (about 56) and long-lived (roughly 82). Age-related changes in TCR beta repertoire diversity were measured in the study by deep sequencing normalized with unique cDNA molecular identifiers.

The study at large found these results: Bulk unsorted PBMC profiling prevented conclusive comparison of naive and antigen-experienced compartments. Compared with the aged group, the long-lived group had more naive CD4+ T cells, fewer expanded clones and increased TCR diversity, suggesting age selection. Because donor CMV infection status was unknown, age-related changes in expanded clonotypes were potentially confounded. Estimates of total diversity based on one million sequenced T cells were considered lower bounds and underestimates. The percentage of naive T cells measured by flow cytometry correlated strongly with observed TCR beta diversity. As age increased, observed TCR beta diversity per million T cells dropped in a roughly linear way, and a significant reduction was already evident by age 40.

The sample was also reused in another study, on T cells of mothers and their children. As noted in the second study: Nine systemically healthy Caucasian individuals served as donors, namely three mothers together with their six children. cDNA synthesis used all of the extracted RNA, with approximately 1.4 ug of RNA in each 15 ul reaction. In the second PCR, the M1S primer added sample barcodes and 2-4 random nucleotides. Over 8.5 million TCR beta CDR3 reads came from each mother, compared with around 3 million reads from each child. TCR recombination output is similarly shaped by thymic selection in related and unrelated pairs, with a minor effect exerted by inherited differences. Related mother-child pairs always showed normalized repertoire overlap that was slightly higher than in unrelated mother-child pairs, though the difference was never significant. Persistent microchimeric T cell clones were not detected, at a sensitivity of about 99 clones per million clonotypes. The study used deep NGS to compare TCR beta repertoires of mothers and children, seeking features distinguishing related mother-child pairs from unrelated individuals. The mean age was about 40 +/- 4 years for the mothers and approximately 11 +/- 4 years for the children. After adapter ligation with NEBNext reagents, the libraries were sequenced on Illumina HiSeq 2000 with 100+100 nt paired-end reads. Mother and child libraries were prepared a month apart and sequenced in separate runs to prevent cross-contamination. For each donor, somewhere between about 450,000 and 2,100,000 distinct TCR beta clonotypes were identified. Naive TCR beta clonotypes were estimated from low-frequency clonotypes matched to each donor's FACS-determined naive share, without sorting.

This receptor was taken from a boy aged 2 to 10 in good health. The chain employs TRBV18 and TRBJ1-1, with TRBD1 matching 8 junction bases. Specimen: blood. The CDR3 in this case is CASSPSLGQGGTEAFF. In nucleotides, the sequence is TGTGCCAGCTCACCATCTCTAGGACAGGGCGGGACTGAAGCTTTCTTT.